The rows below give T cell receptor beta chains drawn from one sample of a study of cytomegalovirus exposure and HLA in healthy donors. Clones were sequenced by immunoSEQ multiplex PCR, and TCRdb holds only the in-frame ones, with some missing. The sample yields about 160,000 clones, about four fifths seen once. Material for sequencing was PBMCs. The receptors shown here come from a girl aged 10 to 17 in good health and CMV-seropositive. Each CDR3 is given with its conserved first and last residue. The order of the fields is J gene, D gene, CDR3 length, V gene, clone size, CDR3 DNA, CDR3 protein. D genes are given only for firm matches. A clone size is listed for some rows: how often the clone was seen (once, few, many), or a class if it is expanded.

J gene: TRBJ1-2; D gene: TRBD1; CDR3 length: 17; V gene: TRBV5-6; clone size: -; CDR3 DNA: TGTGCCAGCAGCATTCGGACAGGGAGTTTCATCAACTATGGCTACACCTTC; CDR3 protein: CASSIRTGSFINYGYTF
J gene: TRBJ2-2; D gene: TRBD2; CDR3 length: 15; V gene: TRBV11-2; clone size: -; CDR3 DNA: TGTGCCAGCAGTTACGGACTAGCGGGAGCCGGGGAGCTGTTTTTT; CDR3 protein: CASSYGLAGAGELFF
J gene: TRBJ2-7; D gene: TRBD1; CDR3 length: 16; V gene: TRBV27; clone size: few; CDR3 DNA: TGTGCCAGCAGTTCCTTGACAGGGGGAGGCTCCTACGAGCAGTACTTC; CDR3 protein: CASSSLTGGGSYEQYF
J gene: TRBJ2-2; D gene: TRBD1; CDR3 length: 14; V gene: TRBV5-6; clone size: -; CDR3 DNA: TGTGCCAGCAGCTTGGGACAGGGGACCGGGGAGCTGTTTTTT; CDR3 protein: CASSLGQGTGELFF
J gene: TRBJ2-1; D gene: TRBD1; CDR3 length: 15; V gene: TRBV28; clone size: -; CDR3 DNA: TGTGCCAGCAGCCCAATGGACAGGGTATACAATGAGCAGTTCTTC; CDR3 protein: CASSPMDRVYNEQFF
J gene: TRBJ2-5; D gene: -; CDR3 length: 13; V gene: TRBV6-5; clone size: -; CDR3 DNA: TGTGCCAGCCCCCGGGACAACCAAGAGACCCAGTACTTC; CDR3 protein: CASPRDNQETQYF
J gene: TRBJ1-2; D gene: -; CDR3 length: 13; V gene: TRBV12-5; clone size: -; CDR3 DNA: TGTGCTAGTGGCAGTAGTGCGGGCTATGGCTACACCTTC; CDR3 protein: CASGSSAGYGYTF
J gene: TRBJ2-7; D gene: TRBD1; CDR3 length: 13; V gene: TRBV27; clone size: -; CDR3 DNA: TGTGCCAGCAGTGATAGGACAGGGTTCGAGCAGTACTTC; CDR3 protein: CASSDRTGFEQYF
J gene: TRBJ1-2; D gene: TRBD1; CDR3 length: 15; V gene: TRBV4-2; clone size: -; CDR3 DNA: TGTGCCAGCAGCCAACCTGACAGGGTAGGGTATGGCTACACCTTC; CDR3 protein: CASSQPDRVGYGYTF
J gene: TRBJ2-3; D gene: -; CDR3 length: 14; V gene: TRBV5-1; clone size: -; CDR3 DNA: TGCGCCAGCAGCTTGGCAGACAGACCAGATACGCAGTATTTT; CDR3 protein: CASSLADRPDTQYF
J gene: TRBJ1-1; D gene: TRBD1; CDR3 length: 15; V gene: TRBV27; clone size: -; CDR3 DNA: TGTGCCAGCAGTCTAAGACAGGGTGTTGGAACTGAAGCTTTCTTT; CDR3 protein: CASSLRQGVGTEAFF
J gene: TRBJ2-7; D gene: -; CDR3 length: 14; V gene: TRBV30; clone size: -; CDR3 DNA: TGTGCCTGGAAGTGGCAGGGGATCTCCTACGAGCAGTACTTC; CDR3 protein: CAWKWQGISYEQYF
J gene: TRBJ2-7; D gene: TRBD1; CDR3 length: 14; V gene: TRBV29-1; clone size: -; CDR3 DNA: TGCAGCGCCCTACCCCCGACAGGGGGAGACGAGCAGTACTTC; CDR3 protein: CSALPPTGGDEQYF
J gene: TRBJ2-2; D gene: TRBD2; CDR3 length: 15; V gene: TRBV5-1; clone size: -; CDR3 DNA: TGCGCCAGCAGCCTAGCGGGAGGGGTCACCGGGGAGCTGTTTTTT; CDR3 protein: CASSLAGGVTGELFF
J gene: TRBJ2-3; D gene: -; CDR3 length: 18; V gene: TRBV7-3; clone size: -; CDR3 DNA: TGTGCCAGCAGCTTAAATGCGGCGTTGCGGGATGGGACAGATACGCAGTATTTT; CDR3 protein: CASSLNAALRDGTDTQYF
J gene: TRBJ2-5; D gene: -; CDR3 length: 12; V gene: TRBV2; clone size: -; CDR3 DNA: TGTGCCAGCAGTGAAGCCCAGGAGACCCAGTACTTC; CDR3 protein: CASSEAQETQYF
J gene: TRBJ1-5; D gene: TRBD1; CDR3 length: 17; V gene: TRBV28; clone size: -; CDR3 DNA: TGTGCCAGCCGTCCCGGGACAGGGAACGGTTATGGTCAGCCCCAGCATTTT; CDR3 protein: CASRPGTGNGYGQPQHF
J gene: TRBJ2-7; D gene: TRBD2; CDR3 length: 13; V gene: TRBV5-1; clone size: -; CDR3 DNA: TGCGCCAGCAGTCAGCGGGGGCCCTACGAGCAGTACTTC; CDR3 protein: CASSQRGPYEQYF
J gene: TRBJ2-7; D gene: TRBD1; CDR3 length: 15; V gene: TRBV27; clone size: -; CDR3 DNA: TGTGCCAGCAGTTCACGGGACAGGGGGGCCTACGAGCAGTACTTC; CDR3 protein: CASSSRDRGAYEQYF
J gene: TRBJ1-5; D gene: TRBD1; CDR3 length: 15; V gene: TRBV28; clone size: -; CDR3 DNA: TGTGCCAGCAAACTCGGGACAGGGTTTAATCAGCCCCAGCATTTT; CDR3 protein: CASKLGTGFNQPQHF
J gene: TRBJ2-3; D gene: -; CDR3 length: 13; V gene: TRBV27; clone size: -; CDR3 DNA: TGTGCCAGCAGTCCGACGGTCGGAGGGGCGTTGTATTTT; CDR3 protein: CASSPTVGGALYF
J gene: TRBJ2-6; D gene: TRBD1; CDR3 length: 17; V gene: TRBV5-4; clone size: -; CDR3 DNA: TGTGCCAGCAGCGTGCCAGGGGGCGGGCCTGGGGCCAACGTCCTGACTTTC; CDR3 protein: CASSVPGGGPGANVLTF
J gene: TRBJ2-1; D gene: -; CDR3 length: 14; V gene: TRBV2; clone size: few; CDR3 DNA: TGTGCCAGCAGTAGACTAGTGTTGGACGGTGAGCAGTTCTTC; CDR3 protein: CASSRLVLDGEQFF
J gene: TRBJ2-1; D gene: TRBD1; CDR3 length: 16; V gene: TRBV6-6; clone size: -; CDR3 DNA: TGTGCCAGCAGTCACGGACAGGGGGCGGGAGTGGGTGAGCAGTTCTTC; CDR3 protein: CASSHGQGAGVGEQFF
J gene: TRBJ2-3; D gene: TRBD1; CDR3 length: 15; V gene: TRBV25-1; clone size: -; CDR3 DNA: TGTGCCAGCAGCTGGACAGGGGATTCCACAGATACGCAGTATTTT; CDR3 protein: CASSWTGDSTDTQYF
J gene: TRBJ2-5; D gene: TRBD1; CDR3 length: 14; V gene: TRBV5-6; clone size: -; CDR3 DNA: TGTGCCAGCAACCTTGGGACAGGGGGCCGCCGGCAGTACTTC; CDR3 protein: CASNLGTGGRRQYF
J gene: TRBJ1-2; D gene: -; CDR3 length: 14; V gene: TRBV18; clone size: -; CDR3 DNA: TGTGCCAGCTCACCATTGGCAGAAATCTATGGCTACACCTTC; CDR3 protein: CASSPLAEIYGYTF
J gene: TRBJ1-1; D gene: -; CDR3 length: 16; V gene: TRBV9; clone size: few; CDR3 DNA: TGTGCCAGCAGCGCCGCCGGTGGGAACAGGGACACTGAAGCTTTCTTT; CDR3 protein: CASSAAGGNRDTEAFF
J gene: TRBJ2-6; D gene: -; CDR3 length: 17; V gene: TRBV10-3; clone size: -; CDR3 DNA: TGTGCCATCAGTGAGTCGACGGGGGTGTCTGGGGCCAACGTCCTGACTTTC; CDR3 protein: CAISESTGVSGANVLTF
J gene: TRBJ1-4; D gene: -; CDR3 length: 12; V gene: TRBV27; clone size: -; CDR3 DNA: TGTGCCAGCAGTCCGAACTTTGAAAAACTGTTTTTT; CDR3 protein: CASSPNFEKLFF
J gene: TRBJ2-7; D gene: -; CDR3 length: 15; V gene: TRBV10-2; clone size: once; CDR3 DNA: TGCGCCAGCAGTGAGACGGGGGGCCTTCCCTACGAGCAGTACTTC; CDR3 protein: CASSETGGLPYEQYF
J gene: TRBJ1-2; D gene: TRBD1; CDR3 length: 14; V gene: TRBV19; clone size: few; CDR3 DNA: TGTGCCAGTAGTTGGCCAGGGGGAAACTATGGCTACACCTTC; CDR3 protein: CASSWPGGNYGYTF
J gene: TRBJ1-1; D gene: TRBD1; CDR3 length: 14; V gene: TRBV14; clone size: -; CDR3 DNA: TGTGCCAGCAGCGGCCGGACAGGGAACACTGAAGCTTTCTTT; CDR3 protein: CASSGRTGNTEAFF
J gene: TRBJ2-7; D gene: -; CDR3 length: 13; V gene: TRBV6-5; clone size: -; CDR3 DNA: TGTGCCAGCAGAGCCTTTGGACAATACGAGCAGTACTTC; CDR3 protein: CASRAFGQYEQYF
J gene: TRBJ1-4; D gene: -; CDR3 length: 17; V gene: TRBV28; clone size: -; CDR3 DNA: TGTGCCAGCAGTACCTCTGGCGGTGGAGGCCTTGCGGAAAAACTGTTTTTT; CDR3 protein: CASSTSGGGGLAEKLFF
J gene: TRBJ2-5; D gene: -; CDR3 length: 15; V gene: TRBV27; clone size: -; CDR3 DNA: TGTGCCAGCAGCTCTTTAGTAGGGGCGGGGGAGACCCAGTACTTC; CDR3 protein: CASSSLVGAGETQYF
J gene: TRBJ1-2; D gene: -; CDR3 length: 13; V gene: TRBV5-1; clone size: -; CDR3 DNA: TGCGCCAGCAGCTCGACAGCCTCCTATGGCTACACCTTC; CDR3 protein: CASSSTASYGYTF
J gene: TRBJ1-6; D gene: -; CDR3 length: 13; V gene: TRBV15; clone size: -; CDR3 DNA: TGTGCCACCAGGGCAGGGCAAAATTCACCCCTCCACTTT; CDR3 protein: CATRAGQNSPLHF
J gene: TRBJ1-2; D gene: TRBD1; CDR3 length: 12; V gene: TRBV5-1; clone size: -; CDR3 DNA: TGCGCCAGCAGCTTATACAGGGGGGGCTACACCTTC; CDR3 protein: CASSLYRGGYTF
J gene: TRBJ2-1; D gene: -; CDR3 length: 15; V gene: TRBV27; clone size: few; CDR3 DNA: TGTGCCAGCAGTTTGGGGGCCTCCTCCTACAATGAGCAGTTCTTC; CDR3 protein: CASSLGASSYNEQFF
J gene: TRBJ2-1; D gene: TRBD2; CDR3 length: 17; V gene: TRBV5-1; clone size: -; CDR3 DNA: TGCGCCAGCAGCTTCCTAGCGGGGGGGAACTCCTACAATGAGCAGTTCTTC; CDR3 protein: CASSFLAGGNSYNEQFF
J gene: TRBJ2-1; D gene: TRBD2; CDR3 length: 16; V gene: TRBV11-2; clone size: -; CDR3 DNA: TGTGCCAGCAGCAGGGGACTAGCGGGGGGATACAATGAGCAGTTCTTC; CDR3 protein: CASSRGLAGGYNEQFF
J gene: TRBJ1-5; D gene: -; CDR3 length: 14; V gene: TRBV7-9; clone size: -; CDR3 DNA: TGTGCCAGCAGCCCCTTGGGCCTTTATCAGCCCCAGCATTTT; CDR3 protein: CASSPLGLYQPQHF
J gene: TRBJ2-5; D gene: TRBD2; CDR3 length: 18; V gene: TRBV28; clone size: -; CDR3 DNA: TGTGCCAGCAGCCCCGGTGGAGCGGGGGGGGTTTCCGTAGAGACCCAGTACTTC; CDR3 protein: CASSPGGAGGVSVETQYF
J gene: TRBJ2-1; D gene: -; CDR3 length: 14; V gene: TRBV19; clone size: -; CDR3 DNA: TGTGCCAGTAGCTCGAGCGGACGCTACAATGAGCAGTTCTTC; CDR3 protein: CASSSSGRYNEQFF
J gene: TRBJ2-5; D gene: -; CDR3 length: 14; V gene: TRBV10-3; clone size: -; CDR3 DNA: TGTGCCATCAGTGAGACAGGGTTGGGAGAGACCCAGTACTTC; CDR3 protein: CAISETGLGETQYF
J gene: TRBJ2-7; D gene: TRBD1; CDR3 length: 14; V gene: TRBV27; clone size: -; CDR3 DNA: TGTGCCAGCAGTGCGGGACAGGGGGCCTACGAGCAGTACTTC; CDR3 protein: CASSAGQGAYEQYF
J gene: TRBJ2-3; D gene: -; CDR3 length: 13; V gene: TRBV5-1; clone size: -; CDR3 DNA: TGCGCCAGCAGCTTGGGCAGGGGAGATACGCAGTATTTT; CDR3 protein: CASSLGRGDTQYF
J gene: TRBJ1-1; D gene: TRBD1; CDR3 length: 14; V gene: TRBV6-5; clone size: -; CDR3 DNA: TGTGCCAGCAACTGGGACAGTTCGAACACTGAAGCTTTCTTT; CDR3 protein: CASNWDSSNTEAFF
J gene: TRBJ2-2; D gene: TRBD2; CDR3 length: 17; V gene: TRBV4-2; clone size: -; CDR3 DNA: TGTGCCAGCAGCTCCCGCGGGAGCGGGAGGAACACCGGGGAGCTGTTTTTT; CDR3 protein: CASSSRGSGRNTGELFF
J gene: TRBJ1-4; D gene: -; CDR3 length: 13; V gene: TRBV6-5; clone size: -; CDR3 DNA: TGTGCCAGCAGCCGCTCGGGGGAGGAAAAACTGTTTTTT; CDR3 protein: CASSRSGEEKLFF
J gene: TRBJ2-6; D gene: TRBD1; CDR3 length: 18; V gene: TRBV30; clone size: -; CDR3 DNA: TGTGCCTGGGGAGACGACAGGGCTCTCCATTTTGGGGCCAACGTCCTGACTTTC; CDR3 protein: CAWGDDRALHFGANVLTF
J gene: TRBJ1-3; D gene: TRBD1; CDR3 length: 14; V gene: TRBV7-9; clone size: -; CDR3 DNA: TGTGTCAGCAGATCACAGGGGGATGGAAACACCATATATTTT; CDR3 protein: CVSRSQGDGNTIYF
J gene: TRBJ2-2; D gene: -; CDR3 length: 11; V gene: TRBV7-2; clone size: -; CDR3 DNA: TGTGCCAGCAGTTCTTCCCCTGAGCTGTTTTTT; CDR3 protein: CASSSSPELFF
J gene: TRBJ1-2; D gene: TRBD1; CDR3 length: 14; V gene: TRBV6-1; clone size: -; CDR3 DNA: TGTGCCAGCAGGGCAGGGGGCGCGGTCTATGGCTACACCTTC; CDR3 protein: CASRAGGAVYGYTF
J gene: TRBJ2-5; D gene: -; CDR3 length: 14; V gene: TRBV7-9; clone size: -; CDR3 DNA: TGTGCCAGCAGCTTATTGGGGGCACGTGAGACCCAGTACTTC; CDR3 protein: CASSLLGARETQYF
J gene: TRBJ1-4; D gene: -; CDR3 length: 14; V gene: TRBV30; clone size: few; CDR3 DNA: TGTGCCTGGCAGGGGCCCGCAACTAATGAAAAACTGTTTTTT; CDR3 protein: CAWQGPATNEKLFF
J gene: TRBJ2-7; D gene: -; CDR3 length: 13; V gene: TRBV5-1; clone size: -; CDR3 DNA: TGCGCCAGCAGCTTAACAATTAACTACGAGCAGTACTTC; CDR3 protein: CASSLTINYEQYF
J gene: TRBJ1-2; D gene: -; CDR3 length: 17; V gene: TRBV29-1; clone size: -; CDR3 DNA: TGCAGCGTTGAAGATAGAACCCTACAGAATTCTAACTATGGCTACACCTTC; CDR3 protein: CSVEDRTLQNSNYGYTF
J gene: TRBJ1-2; D gene: -; CDR3 length: 14; V gene: TRBV7-8; clone size: -; CDR3 DNA: TGTGCCAGCAGCTTAGCTCCCCGGGACTATGGCTACACCTTC; CDR3 protein: CASSLAPRDYGYTF